A selection of T cell receptor beta chains follows, all from one sample in a study of CD4 T cells in relation to SARS-CoV-2 and coronaviruses. Assay used: immunoSEQ multiplex PCR; TCRdb lists only in-frame clones, some missing. The table shows tens of thousands of clones, with roughly 90% occurring only once. The material sequenced was memory CD4+ T cells from PBMCs. These receptor sequences come from an adult with COVID-19. Both conserved end residues are part of each CDR3. The D gene is left open where the match is weak.

v_call	d_call	j_call	cdr3_nt	cdr3_aa
TRBV5-6	.	TRBJ2-3	TGTGCCAGCAGCTTCGGGACAGATACGCAGTATTTT	CASSFGTDTQYF
TRBV3-1/TRBV3-2	.	TRBJ1-1	TGTGCCAGCAGGGCAGCCCTCGGATACACTGAAGCTTTCTTT	CASRAALGYTEAFF
TRBV12-3/TRBV12-4	.	TRBJ1-2	TGTGCCAGCAGATCCACAGGGATCTATGGCTACACCTTC	CASRSTGIYGYTF
TRBV6-5	.	TRBJ1-3	TGTGCCAGCAGAAGGAGCTCTGGAAACACCATATATTTT	CASRRSSGNTIYF
TRBV6-5	.	TRBJ1-4	TGTGCCAGCAGTAAACGGACAGACAATGAAAAACTGTTTTTT	CASSKRTDNEKLFF
TRBV29-1	.	TRBJ1-2	TGCAGCGCTGGACTGGGGGCGCCCAACTATGGCTACACCTTC	CSAGLGAPNYGYTF
TRBV7-7	TRBD2	TRBJ2-5	TGTGCTAGCAGCTTAGGACTAGCGGGCAGGGGCGAGACCCAGTACTTC	CASSLGLAGRGETQYF
TRBV11-2	TRBD2	TRBJ2-2	TGTGCCAGCGGCACGACTAGCGGGGGGGCGAACACCGGGGAGCTGTTTTTT	CASGTTSGGANTGELFF
TRBV6-4	TRBD1	TRBJ1-6	TGTGCCAGCAGTGCAAGCTCCCCGGACAGGGGAGTTTCACCCCTCCACTTT	CASSASSPDRGVSPLHF
TRBV14	TRBD1	TRBJ1-6	TGTGCCAGCAGCCAAGCCGGCGGACAGGGGCTTAATTCACCCCTCCACTTT	CASSQAGGQGLNSPLHF
TRBV5-4	TRBD1	TRBJ2-1	TGTGCCAGCAGTACAGGGGACCGCTACAATGAGCAGTTCTTC	CASSTGDRYNEQFF